This entry is about one T cell receptor beta chain. This table comes from immunoSEQ multiplex PCR, and its TCRdb copy is limited to in-frame clones, with some not included. Of fewer than 200,000 clones listed, about 88% are singletons. Germline CDR1 SGHRS, CDR2 YFSETQ. The CDR3 runs 15 residues. Losses at the gene ends were 4 bases for V and 4 bases for J; bases not matched to a gene: 8. This entry is derived from a study of blood T cell repertoires in COVID-19. The overall study: Samples came from the United States, Italy and Spain, spanning acute and convalescent COVID-19.

Adults between roughly 18 and 95 years of age took part from 24 US areas. Each participant's cohort was designated according to participant-reported clinical history. The chain has TRBV5-1 and TRBJ1-1; 9 bases align to TRBD1. This TCR was sampled from a human donor with acute COVID-19. The donor label of this sample is uncertain. The material sequenced was PBMCs or T cells enriched from blood (not recorded which). This CDR3 is CASSRIQGAATEAFF. Written as DNA, the CDR3 is TGCGCCAGCAGCCGGATACAGGGGGCGGCCACTGAAGCTTTCTTT.